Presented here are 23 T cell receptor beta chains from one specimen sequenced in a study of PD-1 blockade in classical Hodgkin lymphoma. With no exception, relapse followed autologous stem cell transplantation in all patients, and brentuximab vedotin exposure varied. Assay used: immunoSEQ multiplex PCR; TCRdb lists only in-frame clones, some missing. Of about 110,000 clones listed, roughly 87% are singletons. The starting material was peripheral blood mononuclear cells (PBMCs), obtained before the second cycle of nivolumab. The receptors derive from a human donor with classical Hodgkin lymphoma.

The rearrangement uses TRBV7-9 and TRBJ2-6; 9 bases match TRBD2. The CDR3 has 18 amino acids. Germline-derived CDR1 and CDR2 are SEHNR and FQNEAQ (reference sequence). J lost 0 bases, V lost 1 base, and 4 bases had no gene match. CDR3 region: CASSLVLAGLSGANVLTF. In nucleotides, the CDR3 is TGTGCCAGCAGCTTAGTACTAGCGGGCCTCTCTGGGGCCAACGTCCTGACTTTC. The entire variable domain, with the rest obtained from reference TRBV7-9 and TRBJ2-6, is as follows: DTGVSQNPRHKITKRGQNVTFRCDPISEHNRLYWYRQTLGQGPEFLTYFQNEAQLEKSRLLSDRFSAERPKGSFSTLEIQRTEQGDSAMYLCASSLVLAGLSGANVLTFGAGSRLTVL.

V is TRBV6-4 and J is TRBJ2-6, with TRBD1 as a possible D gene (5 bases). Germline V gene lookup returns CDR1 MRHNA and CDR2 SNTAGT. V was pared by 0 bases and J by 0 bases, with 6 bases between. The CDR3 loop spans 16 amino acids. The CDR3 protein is CASSDSRDSGANVLTF. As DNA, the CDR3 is TGTGCCAGCAGTGACTCCAGGGACTCTGGGGCCAACGTCCTGACTTTC.

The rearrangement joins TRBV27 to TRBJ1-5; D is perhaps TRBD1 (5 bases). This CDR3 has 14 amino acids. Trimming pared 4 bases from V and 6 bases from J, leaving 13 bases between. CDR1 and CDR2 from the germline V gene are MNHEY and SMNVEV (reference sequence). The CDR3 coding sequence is TGTGCCAGCAGTTGGGGGGAGGGGAGTCAGCCCCAGCATTTT. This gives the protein CASSWGEGSQPQHF.

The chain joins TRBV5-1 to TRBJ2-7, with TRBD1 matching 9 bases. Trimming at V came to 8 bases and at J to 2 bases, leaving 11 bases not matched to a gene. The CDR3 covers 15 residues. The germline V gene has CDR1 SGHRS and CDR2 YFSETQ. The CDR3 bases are TGCGCCAGTTCCCGACAGGGGGACCTTACCTACGAGCAGTACTTC. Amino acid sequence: CASSRQGDLTYEQYF.

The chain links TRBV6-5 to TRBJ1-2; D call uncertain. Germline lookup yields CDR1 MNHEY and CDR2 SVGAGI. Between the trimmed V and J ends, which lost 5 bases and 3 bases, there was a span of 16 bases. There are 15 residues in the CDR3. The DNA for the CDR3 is TGTGCCAGCAGTCCCTCGGGAGGGTCTCACTATGGCTACACCTTC. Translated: CASSPSGGSHYGYTF.

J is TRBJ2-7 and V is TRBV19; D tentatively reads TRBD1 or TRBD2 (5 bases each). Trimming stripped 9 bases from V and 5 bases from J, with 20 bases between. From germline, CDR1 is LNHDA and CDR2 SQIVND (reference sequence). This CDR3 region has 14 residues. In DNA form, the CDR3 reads TGTGCCAGCCGCCCCTCGGGGCTAAACCACGAGCAGTACTTC. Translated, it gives CASRPSGLNHEQYF. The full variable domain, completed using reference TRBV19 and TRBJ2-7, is DGGITQSPKYLFRKEGQNVTLSCEQNLNHDAMYWYRQDPGQGLRLIYYSQIVNDFQKGDIAEGYSVSREKKESFPLTVTSAQKNPTAFYLCASRPSGLNHEQYFGPGTRLTVT.

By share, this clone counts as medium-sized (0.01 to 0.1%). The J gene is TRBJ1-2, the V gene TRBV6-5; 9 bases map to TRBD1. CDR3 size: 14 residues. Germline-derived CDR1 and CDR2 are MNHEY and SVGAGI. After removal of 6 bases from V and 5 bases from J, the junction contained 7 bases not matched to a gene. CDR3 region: CASRKQGAGYGYTF. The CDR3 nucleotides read TGTGCCAGCAGAAAACAGGGGGCGGGGTATGGCTACACCTTC.

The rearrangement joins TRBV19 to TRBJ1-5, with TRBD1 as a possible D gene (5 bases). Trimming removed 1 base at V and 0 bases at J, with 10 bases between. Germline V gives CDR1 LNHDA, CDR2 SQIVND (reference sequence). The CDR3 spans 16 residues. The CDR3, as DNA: TGTGCCAGTAGTATAGGGGGCGGCTATAGCAATCAGCCCCAGCATTTT. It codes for CASSIGGGYSNQPQHF.

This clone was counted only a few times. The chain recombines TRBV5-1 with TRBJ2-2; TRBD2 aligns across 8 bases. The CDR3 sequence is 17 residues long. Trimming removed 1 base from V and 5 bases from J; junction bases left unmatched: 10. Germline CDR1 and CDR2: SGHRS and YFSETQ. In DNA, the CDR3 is TGCGCCAGCAGCTTGTCCCCTTCTAGCGGGCCAACCGGGGAGCTGTTTTTT. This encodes CASSLSPSSGPTGELFF.

CDR3 DNA sequence: TGTGCCAGCTCACCACCAGGGGGCACCGGGGAGCTGTTTTTT. It is translated as CASSPPGGTGELFF. The chain couples TRBV18 to TRBJ2-2; D may be TRBD1 (6 bases). The CDR3 extends over 14 amino acids. The V gene's germline CDR1 is KGHSH and CDR2 LQKENI. V shed 0 bases and J shed 4 bases, with 6 bases lying between them.

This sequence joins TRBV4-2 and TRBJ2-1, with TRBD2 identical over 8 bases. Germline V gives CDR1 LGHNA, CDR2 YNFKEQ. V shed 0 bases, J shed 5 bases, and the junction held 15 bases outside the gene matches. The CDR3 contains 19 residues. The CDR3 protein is CASSQDPSWGGSGNNEQFF. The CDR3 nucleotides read TGTGCCAGCAGCCAAGACCCATCCTGGGGGGGTAGCGGGAACAATGAGCAGTTCTTC.

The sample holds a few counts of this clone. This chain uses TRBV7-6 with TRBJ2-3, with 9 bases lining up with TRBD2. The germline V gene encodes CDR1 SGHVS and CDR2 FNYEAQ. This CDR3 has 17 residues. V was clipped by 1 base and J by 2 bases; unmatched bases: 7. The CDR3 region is CASSLEWTSENTDTQYF. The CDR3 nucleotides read TGTGCCAGCAGCTTAGAGTGGACTAGCGAGAACACAGATACGCAGTATTTT.

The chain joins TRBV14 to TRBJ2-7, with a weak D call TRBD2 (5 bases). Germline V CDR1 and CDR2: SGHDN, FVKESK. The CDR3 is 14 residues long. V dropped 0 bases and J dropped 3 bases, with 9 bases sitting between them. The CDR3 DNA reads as TGTGCCAGCAGCCAAGATTACGGGATCTACGAGCAGTACTTC. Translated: CASSQDYGIYEQYF.

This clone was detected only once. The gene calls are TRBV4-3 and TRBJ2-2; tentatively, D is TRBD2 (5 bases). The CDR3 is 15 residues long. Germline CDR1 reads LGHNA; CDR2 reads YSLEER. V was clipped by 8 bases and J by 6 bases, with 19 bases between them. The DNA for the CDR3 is TGCGCCAGCGGGGAGACTTCTCTTGGCCCCGGGGAGCTGTTTTTT. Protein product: CASGETSLGPGELFF.

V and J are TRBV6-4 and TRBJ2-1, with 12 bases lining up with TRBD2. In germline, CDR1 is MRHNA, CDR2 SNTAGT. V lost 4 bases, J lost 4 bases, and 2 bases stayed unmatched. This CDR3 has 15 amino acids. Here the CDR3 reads CASSALAGGYNEQFF. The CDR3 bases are TGTGCCAGCAGTGCGCTAGCGGGAGGGTACAATGAGCAGTTCTTC.

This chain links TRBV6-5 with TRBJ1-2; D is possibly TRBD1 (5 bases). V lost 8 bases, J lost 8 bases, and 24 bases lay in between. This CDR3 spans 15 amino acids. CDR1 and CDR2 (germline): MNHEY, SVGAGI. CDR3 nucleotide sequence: TGTGCCAGCCATTCCGGGGGAACCCCACGATTGGGCTACACCTTC. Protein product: CASHSGGTPRLGYTF.

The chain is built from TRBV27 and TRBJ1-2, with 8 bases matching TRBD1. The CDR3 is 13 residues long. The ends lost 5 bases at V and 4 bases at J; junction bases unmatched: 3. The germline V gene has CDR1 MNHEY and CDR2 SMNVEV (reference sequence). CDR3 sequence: CASSARGPYGYTF. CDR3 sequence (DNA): TGTGCCAGCAGTGCCAGGGGGCCCTATGGCTACACCTTC.

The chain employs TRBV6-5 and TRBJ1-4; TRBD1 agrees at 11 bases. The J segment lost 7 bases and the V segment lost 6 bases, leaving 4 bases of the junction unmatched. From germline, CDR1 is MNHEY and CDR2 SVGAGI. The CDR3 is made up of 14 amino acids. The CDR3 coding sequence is TGTGCCAGCAGCACGGACAGGGGGCGTGAAAAACTGTTTTTT. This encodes CASSTDRGREKLFF.

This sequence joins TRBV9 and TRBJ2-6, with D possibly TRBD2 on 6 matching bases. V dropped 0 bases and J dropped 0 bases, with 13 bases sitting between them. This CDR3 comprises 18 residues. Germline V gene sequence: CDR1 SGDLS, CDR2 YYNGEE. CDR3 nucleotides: TGTGCCAGCAGCGTAGAGGCTAGCGAATACTCTGGGGCCAACGTCCTGACTTTC. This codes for CASSVEASEYSGANVLTF.

Written as DNA, the CDR3 is TGTGCCAGCTCACCCCAGACTAGCGGGTCGAACACCGGGGAGCTGTTTTTT. Translated, it gives CASSPQTSGSNTGELFF. The chain recombines TRBV18 with TRBJ2-2; 10 positions match TRBD2. The CDR3 spans 17 residues. Germline values: CDR1 KGHSH, CDR2 LQKENI. V was clipped by 3 bases and J by 0 bases; unmatched bases: 4.

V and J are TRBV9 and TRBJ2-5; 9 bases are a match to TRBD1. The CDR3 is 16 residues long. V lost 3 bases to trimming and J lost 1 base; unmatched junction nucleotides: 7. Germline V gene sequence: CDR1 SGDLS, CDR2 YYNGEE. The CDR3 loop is CASSAGTGISQETQYF. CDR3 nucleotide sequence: TGTGCCAGCAGCGCGGGGACAGGGATATCCCAAGAGACCCAGTACTTC.

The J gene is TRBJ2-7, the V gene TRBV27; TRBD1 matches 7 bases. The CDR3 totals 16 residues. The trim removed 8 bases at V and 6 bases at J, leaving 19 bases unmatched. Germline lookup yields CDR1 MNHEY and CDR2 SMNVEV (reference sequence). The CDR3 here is CASSGQATAPYIEQYF. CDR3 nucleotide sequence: TGTGCCAGCTCCGGACAGGCCACGGCCCCTTATATCGAGCAGTACTTC.

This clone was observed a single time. CDR3 residues: CASSPVGWAGERGQPQHF. The CDR3 DNA reads as TGTGCCAGCAGCCCAGTCGGGTGGGCGGGGGAAAGGGGTCAGCCCCAGCATTTT. The chain couples TRBV27 to TRBJ1-5; D is possibly TRBD1 (5 bases). Trimming took 6 bases from V and 6 from J, leaving 27 bases between them. Per the germline V gene, CDR1 is MNHEY and CDR2 is SMNVEV (reference sequence). The CDR3 has 18 residues.